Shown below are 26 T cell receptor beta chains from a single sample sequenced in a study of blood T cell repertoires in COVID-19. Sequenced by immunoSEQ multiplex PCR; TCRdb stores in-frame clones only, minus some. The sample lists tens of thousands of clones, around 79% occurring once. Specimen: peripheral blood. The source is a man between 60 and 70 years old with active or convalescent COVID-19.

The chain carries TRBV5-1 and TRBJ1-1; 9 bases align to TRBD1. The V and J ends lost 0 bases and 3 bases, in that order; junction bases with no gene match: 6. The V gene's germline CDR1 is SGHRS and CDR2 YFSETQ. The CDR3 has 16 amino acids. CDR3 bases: TGCGCCAGCAGCTTGGGGGTCGGACAGGGGTACACTGAAGCTTTCTTT. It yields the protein CASSLGVGQGYTEAFF. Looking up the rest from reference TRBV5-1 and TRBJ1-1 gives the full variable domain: KAGVTQTPRYLIKTRGQQVTLSCSPISGHRSVSWYQQTPGQGLQFLFEYFSETQRNKGNFPGRFSGRQFSNSRSEMNVSTLELGDSALYLCASSLGVGQGYTEAFFGQGTRLTVV.

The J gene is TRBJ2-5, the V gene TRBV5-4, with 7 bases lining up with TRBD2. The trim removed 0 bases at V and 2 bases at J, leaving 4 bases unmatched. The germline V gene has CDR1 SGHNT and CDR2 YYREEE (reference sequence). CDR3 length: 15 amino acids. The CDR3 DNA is TGTGCCAGCAGCTTGGCCCCTAGCGGTCAAGAGACCCAGTACTTC. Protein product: CASSLAPSGQETQYF.

The CDR3 sequence is CASRIDRGNLYEQYF. DNA of the CDR3: TGTGCCAGCAGAATAGACAGGGGAAACCTTTACGAGCAGTACTTC. V gene TRBV2 combines with J gene TRBJ2-7; 8 nucleotides match TRBD1. The V and J ends lost 6 bases and 4 bases, in that order; junction bases with no gene match: 11. Germline V lookup: CDR1 SNHLY, CDR2 FYNNEI. The CDR3 is 15 residues long.

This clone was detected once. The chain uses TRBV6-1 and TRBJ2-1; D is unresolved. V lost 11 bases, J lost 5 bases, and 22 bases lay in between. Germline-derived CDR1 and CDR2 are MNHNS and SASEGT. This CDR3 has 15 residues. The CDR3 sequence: CAPRWLARPNNEQFF. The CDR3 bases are TGTGCCCCCAGGTGGCTGGCAAGGCCGAACAATGAGCAGTTCTTC.

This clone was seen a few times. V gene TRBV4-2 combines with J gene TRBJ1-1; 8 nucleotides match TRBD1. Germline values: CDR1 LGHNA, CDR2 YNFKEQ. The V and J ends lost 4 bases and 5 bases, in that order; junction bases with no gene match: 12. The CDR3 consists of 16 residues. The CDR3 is CASSLGAGGQWTEAFF. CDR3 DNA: TGTGCCAGCAGCCTCGGGGCAGGGGGCCAATGGACTGAAGCTTTCTTT.

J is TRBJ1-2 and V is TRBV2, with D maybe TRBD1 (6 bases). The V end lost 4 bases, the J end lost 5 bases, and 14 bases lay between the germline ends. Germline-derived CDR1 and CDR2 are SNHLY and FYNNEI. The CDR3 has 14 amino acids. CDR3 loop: CASSAQGWEYGYTF. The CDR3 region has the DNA TGTGCCAGCAGTGCACAGGGTTGGGAGTATGGCTACACCTTC.

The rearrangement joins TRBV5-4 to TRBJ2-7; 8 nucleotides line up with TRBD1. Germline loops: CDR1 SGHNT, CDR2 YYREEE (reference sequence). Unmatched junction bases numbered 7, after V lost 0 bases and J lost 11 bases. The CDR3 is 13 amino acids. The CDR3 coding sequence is TGTGCCAGCAGCTTGGACCGACAGGGGAGCAAGTACTTC. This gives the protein CASSLDRQGSKYF.

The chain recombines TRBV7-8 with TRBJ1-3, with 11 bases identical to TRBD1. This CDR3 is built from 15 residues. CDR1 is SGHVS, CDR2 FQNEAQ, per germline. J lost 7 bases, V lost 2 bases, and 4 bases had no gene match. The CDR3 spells CASSLQGTGGNTIYF. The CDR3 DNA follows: TGTGCCAGCAGCTTACAGGGGACAGGGGGGAACACCATATATTTT.

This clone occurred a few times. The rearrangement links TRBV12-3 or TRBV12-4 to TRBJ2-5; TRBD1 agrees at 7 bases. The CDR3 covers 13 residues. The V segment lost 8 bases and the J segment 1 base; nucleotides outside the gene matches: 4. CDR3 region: CASAAGGQETQYF. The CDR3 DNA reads TGTGCCAGCGCGGCAGGGGGCCAAGAGACCCAGTACTTC.

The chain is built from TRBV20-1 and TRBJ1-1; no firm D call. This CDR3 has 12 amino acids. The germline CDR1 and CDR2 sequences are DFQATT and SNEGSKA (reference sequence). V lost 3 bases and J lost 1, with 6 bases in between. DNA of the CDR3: TGCAGTGCTAGTTTCTCGAACACTGAAGCTTTCTTT. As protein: CSASFSNTEAFF.

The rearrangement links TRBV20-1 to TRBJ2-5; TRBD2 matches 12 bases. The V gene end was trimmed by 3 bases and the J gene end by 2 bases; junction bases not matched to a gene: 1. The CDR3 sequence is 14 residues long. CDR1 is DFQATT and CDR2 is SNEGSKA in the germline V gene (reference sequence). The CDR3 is CSASLAGGQETQYF. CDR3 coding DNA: TGCAGTGCTAGTCTAGCGGGGGGGCAAGAGACCCAGTACTTC.

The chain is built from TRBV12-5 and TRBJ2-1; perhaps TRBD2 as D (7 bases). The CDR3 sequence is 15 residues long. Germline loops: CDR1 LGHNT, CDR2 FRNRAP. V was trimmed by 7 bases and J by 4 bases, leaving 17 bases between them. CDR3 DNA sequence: TGTGCTAGTGCCCTCGTTGGGGGGGCGTACAATGAGCAGTTCTTC. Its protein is CASALVGGAYNEQFF.

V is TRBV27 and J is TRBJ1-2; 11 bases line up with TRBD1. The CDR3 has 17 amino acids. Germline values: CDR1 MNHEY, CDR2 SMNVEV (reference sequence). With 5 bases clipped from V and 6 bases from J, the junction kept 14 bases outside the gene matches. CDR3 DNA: TGTGCCAGCAGTCTTAAATGGGGGGACAGGGGGGAGAATGGCTACACCTTC. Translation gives CASSLKWGDRGENGYTF.

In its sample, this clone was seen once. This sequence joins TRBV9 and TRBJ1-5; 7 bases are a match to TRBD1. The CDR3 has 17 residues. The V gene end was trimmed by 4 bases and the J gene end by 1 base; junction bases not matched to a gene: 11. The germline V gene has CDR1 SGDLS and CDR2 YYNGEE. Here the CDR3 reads CASSSGQAEFSNQPQHF. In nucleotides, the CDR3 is TGTGCCAGCAGCTCCGGACAGGCGGAATTCAGCAATCAGCCCCAGCATTTT.

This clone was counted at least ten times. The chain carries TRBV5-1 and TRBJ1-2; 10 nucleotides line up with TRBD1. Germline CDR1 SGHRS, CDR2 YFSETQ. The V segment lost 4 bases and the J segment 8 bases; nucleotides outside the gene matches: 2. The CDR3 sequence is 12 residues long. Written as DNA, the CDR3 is TGCGCCAGCAGCATGACAGGGGGCGGCTACACCTTC. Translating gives CASSMTGGGYTF.

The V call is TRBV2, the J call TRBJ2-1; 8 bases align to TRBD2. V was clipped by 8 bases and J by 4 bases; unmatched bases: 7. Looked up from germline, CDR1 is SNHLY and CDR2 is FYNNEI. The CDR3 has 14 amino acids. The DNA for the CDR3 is TGTGCCAGCTTCAGCGGGGGCCCTTACAATGAGCAGTTCTTC. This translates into CASFSGGPYNEQFF.

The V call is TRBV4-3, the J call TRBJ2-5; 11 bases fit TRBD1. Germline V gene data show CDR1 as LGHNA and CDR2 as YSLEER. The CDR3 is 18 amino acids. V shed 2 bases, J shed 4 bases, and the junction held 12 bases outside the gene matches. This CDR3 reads CASSQNIDRTGGPETQYF. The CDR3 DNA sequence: TGCGCCAGCAGCCAAAATATCGACCGGACAGGGGGCCCAGAGACCCAGTACTTC.

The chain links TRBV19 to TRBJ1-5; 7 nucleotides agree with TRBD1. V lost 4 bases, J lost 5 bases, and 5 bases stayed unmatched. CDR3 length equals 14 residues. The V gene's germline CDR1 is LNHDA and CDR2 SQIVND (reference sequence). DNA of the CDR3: TGTGCCAGTAGTACCGACAGGGAACATCAGCCCCAGCATTTT. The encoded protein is CASSTDREHQPQHF.

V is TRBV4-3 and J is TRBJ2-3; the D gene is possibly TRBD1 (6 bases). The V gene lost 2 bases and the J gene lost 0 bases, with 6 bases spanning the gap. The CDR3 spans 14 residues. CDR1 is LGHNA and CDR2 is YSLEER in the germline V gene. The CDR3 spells CASSQQGSTDTQYF. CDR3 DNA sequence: TGCGCCAGCAGCCAACAGGGGAGCACAGATACGCAGTATTTT.

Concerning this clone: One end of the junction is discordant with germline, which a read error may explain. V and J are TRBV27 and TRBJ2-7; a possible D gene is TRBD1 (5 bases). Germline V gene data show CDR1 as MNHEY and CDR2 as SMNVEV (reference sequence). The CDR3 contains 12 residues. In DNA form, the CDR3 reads TGTACCAGCAGTTCAGGGTTCCACGAGCAGTACTTC. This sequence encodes CTSSSGFHEQYF.

CDR3 in DNA: TGTGCCAGCAGCCCTCTAAAAGGGACAGGACAGCCCCAGCATTTT. Translated: CASSPLKGTGQPQHF. The chain combines TRBV11-2 with TRBJ1-5; 8 bases are shared with TRBD1. Germline CDR1 and CDR2: SGHAT and FQNNGV. The CDR3 runs 15 residues. The junction had 10 bases not matched to a gene; V was cut back by 5 bases and J by 7 bases. Variable domain in full (rest from reference TRBV11-2 and TRBJ1-5): EAGVAQSPRYKIIEKRQSVAFWCNPISGHATLYWYQQILGQGPKLLIQFQNNGVVDDSQLPKDRFSAERLKGVDSTLKIQPAKLEDSAVYLCASSPLKGTGQPQHFGDGTRLSIL.

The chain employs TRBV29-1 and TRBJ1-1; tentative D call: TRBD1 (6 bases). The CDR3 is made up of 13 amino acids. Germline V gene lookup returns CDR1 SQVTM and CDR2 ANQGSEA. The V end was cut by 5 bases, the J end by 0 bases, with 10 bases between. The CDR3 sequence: CSVRTDMNTEAFF. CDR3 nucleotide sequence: TGCAGCGTTCGGACAGACATGAACACTGAAGCTTTCTTT.

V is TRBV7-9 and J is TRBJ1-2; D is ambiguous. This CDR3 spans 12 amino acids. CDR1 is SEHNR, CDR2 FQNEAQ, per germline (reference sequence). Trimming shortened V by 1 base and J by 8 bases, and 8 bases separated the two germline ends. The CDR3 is CASSLGGAGYTF. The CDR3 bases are TGTGCCAGCAGCTTAGGAGGAGCCGGCTACACCTTC.

This CDR3 reads CASSPPGYRYEQYF. The CDR3 DNA is TGTGCCAGCAGTCCCCCGGGGTATAGGTACGAGCAGTACTTC. The chain combines TRBV28 with TRBJ2-7; a weak D match, TRBD2 (5 bases). Germline CDR1 and CDR2: MDHEN and SYDVKM. V gave up 5 bases and J gave up 4 bases, with 15 bases separating them. This CDR3 comprises 14 residues.

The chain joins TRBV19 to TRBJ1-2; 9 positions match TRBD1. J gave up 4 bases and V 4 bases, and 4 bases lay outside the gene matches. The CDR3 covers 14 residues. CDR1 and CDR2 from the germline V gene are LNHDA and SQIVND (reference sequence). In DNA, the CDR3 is TGTGCCAGTAGTAGGGACAGGGAGCTCTATGGCTACACCTTC. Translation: CASSRDRELYGYTF. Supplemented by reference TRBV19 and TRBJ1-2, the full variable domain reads DGGITQSPKYLFRKEGQNVTLSCEQNLNHDAMYWYRQDPGQGLRLIYYSQIVNDFQKGDIAEGYSVSREKKESFPLTVTSAQKNPTAFYLCASSRDRELYGYTFGSGTRLTVV.

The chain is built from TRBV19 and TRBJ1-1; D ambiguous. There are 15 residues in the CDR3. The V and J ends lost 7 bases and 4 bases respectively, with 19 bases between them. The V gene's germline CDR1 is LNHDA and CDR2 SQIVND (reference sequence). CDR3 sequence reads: CASTSIGKGGTEAFF. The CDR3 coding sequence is TGTGCCAGTACCAGTATTGGGAAGGGAGGCACTGAAGCTTTCTTT.